Each of the 13 T cell receptor beta chains below was sequenced from the same sample in a study of T-cell reconstitution after alpha-beta-depleted transplantation in children. A TCRbeta library incorporating unique molecular identifiers was prepared. TCRdb analysed the PCR reads with MiXCR anew, one entry per CDR3 protein. The sample consists of 490,000 or so distinct CDR3 sequences, approximately 12% of them appearing once. The specimen was PBMCs from the stem cell graft donor, collected from the stem cell graft. These receptors came from a human donor who donated a stem cell graft to a child with combined immunodeficiency.

This clonotype was counted a few times. This chain links TRBV7-2 with TRBJ2-3; the D gene is possibly TRBD2 (5 bases). Germline V CDR1 and CDR2: SGHTA, FQGNSA. Trimming took 4 bases from V and 6 from J, leaving 20 bases between them. The CDR3 runs to 16 residues. CDR3 loop: CASSSRSLGGEDTQYF. For the CDR3, the DNA is TGTGCCAGCAGCTCCCGGTCCCTAGGAGGAGAGGATACGCAGTATTTT.

The chain combines TRBV9 with TRBJ2-2; no clear D gene. The germline V gene has CDR1 SGDLS and CDR2 YYNGEE. CDR3 length: 14 amino acids. V gave up 0 bases and J gave up 3 bases, with 6 bases separating them. CDR3 coding DNA: TGTGCCAGCAGCGTAGCTACCCACACCGGGGAGCTGTTTTTT. Translating it yields CASSVATHTGELFF.

This clonotype was seen many times. The chain uses TRBV7-6 and TRBJ2-5; D is uncertain. There are 13 residues in the CDR3. V was pared by 5 bases and J by 1 base, with 8 bases between. CDR1 and CDR2 (germline): SGHVS, FNYEAQ. CDR3 amino acids: CASSPRVQETQYF. The CDR3 DNA sequence: TGTGCCAGCAGCCCCCGAGTCCAAGAGACCCAGTACTTC. The full variable domain, rest sourced from reference TRBV7-6 and TRBJ2-5, is GAGVSQSPRYKVTKRGQDVALRCDPISGHVSLYWYRQALGQGPEFLTYFNYEAQQDKSGLPNDRFSAERPEGSISTLTIQRTEQRDSAMYRCASSPRVQETQYFGPGTRLLVL.

The rearrangement uses TRBV2 and TRBJ2-1; D is possibly TRBD2 (5 bases). V dropped 7 bases and J dropped 0 bases, with 16 bases sitting between them. The CDR3 is 16 amino acids. The germline CDR1 and CDR2 sequences are SNHLY and FYNNEI. Written as DNA, the CDR3 is TGTGCCAGCAAGGCTAGCCGTGAGAGCTCCTACAATGAGCAGTTCTTC. Translation gives CASKASRESSYNEQFF.

The chain joins TRBV12-3 or TRBV12-4 to TRBJ1-2; D may be TRBD1 (6 bases). The V end was cut by 3 bases, the J end by 1 base, with 12 bases between. The CDR3 is made up of 15 amino acids. The CDR3 region has the DNA TGTGCCAGCAGTTTGGGGCAGGGGATTAACTATGGCTACACCTTC. Translating it yields CASSLGQGINYGYTF.

The chain joins TRBV21-1 to TRBJ2-3; TRBD1, as called in the table, went unchecked against the DNA. TRBV21-1 is a documented pseudogene. CDR3 length: 16 residues. The CDR3 DNA reads as TGTGCCAGCAGCAAAGGGACAGGCCAGATCACAGATACGCAGTATTTT. It encodes CASSKGTGQITDTQYF.

This clonotype has ten or more counts. The rearrangement uses TRBV12-3 or TRBV12-4 and TRBJ2-3; possible D gene TRBD2, 6 bases. CDR3 length equals 12 residues. V lost 3 bases, J lost 8 bases, and 9 bases lay in between. The CDR3 spells CASSFPRGTQYF. As DNA, the CDR3 is TGTGCCAGCAGTTTTCCGCGGGGTACGCAGTATTTT.

Of note for this clonotype: This may arise from a read error, as a much more abundant clone is one base away. V is TRBV27 and J is TRBJ1-1, with D tentatively TRBD1 (5 bases). The CDR3 runs 15 residues. V was clipped by 3 bases and J by 1 base, with 12 bases between them. Germline V lookup: CDR1 MNHEY, CDR2 SMNVEV (reference sequence). In DNA, the CDR3 is TGTGCCAGCAGTTTCGATGACAGTGGGAACACTGAAGCTTTCTTT. This translates into CASSFDDSGNTEAFF.

The CDR3 loop reads CASKSGTVRNEKLFF. Here the CDR3 DNA reads TGTGCCAGCAAATCCGGGACAGTTCGTAATGAAAAACTGTTTTTT. The rearrangement links TRBV6-1 to TRBJ1-4; TRBD1 matches at 7 bases. The ends lost 7 bases at V and 4 bases at J; junction bases unmatched: 9. The CDR3 runs 15 residues. Germline-derived CDR1 and CDR2 are MNHNS and SASEGT.

This chain connects TRBV4-3 to TRBJ2-4, with D uncertain. The CDR3 totals 15 residues. The V gene's germline CDR1 is LGHNA and CDR2 YSLEER. Trimming cost V 0 bases and J 1 base, with 7 bases left between them. The CDR3 loop reads CASSQEGWAKNIQYF. The CDR3 nucleotides read TGCGCCAGCAGCCAAGAGGGTTGGGCCAAAAACATTCAGTACTTC.

This clonotype was detected only a few times. The chain links TRBV5-5 to TRBJ2-7; D is tentatively TRBD1 or TRBD2 (5 bases each). The CDR3 spans 15 residues. The V end lost 2 bases, the J end lost 0 bases, and 12 bases lay between the germline ends. Germline CDR1 SGHKS, CDR2 YYEKEE (reference sequence). The CDR3 coding sequence is TGTGCCAGCAGCTTAGTTGGGACGTTCTCCTACGAGCAGTACTTC. Translation: CASSLVGTFSYEQYF.

This clonotype was picked up a small number of times. The chain has TRBV15 and TRBJ2-3, with D hard to call. Trimming stripped 1 base from V and 4 bases from J, with 3 bases between. The CDR3 consists of 12 residues. Germline V lookup: CDR1 LNHNV, CDR2 YYDKDF (reference sequence). CDR3 nucleotides: TGTGCCACCAGCAGAGGGTCAGATACGCAGTATTTT. Translation gives CATSRGSDTQYF.

This clonotype has just a few counts. The V and J genes are TRBV19 and TRBJ2-1, with 10 bases that match TRBD2. The CDR3 consists of 15 residues. V was clipped by 3 bases and J by 7 bases; unmatched bases: 6. CDR1 is LNHDA and CDR2 is SQIVND in the germline V gene (reference sequence). In nucleotides, the CDR3 is TGTGCCAGTAGTATGGCCAGCGGGGGGGCAAATGAGCAGTTCTTC. Its translation is CASSMASGGANEQFF.